The sequence of this TCR beta chain was determined in a study of shared clonotypes between healthy human individuals. The wider study: Each donor had three CD4 naive, three CD4 memory, two CD8 naive and one CD8 memory plate.

An assay was performed, and its level was deep. This table comes from immunoSEQ multiplex PCR, and its TCRdb copy is limited to in-frame clones, with some not included. The sample gives a few million clones, just over 90% of which show up once; over 0.12% is in the top ten. V shed 7 bases and J 7 bases; nucleotides not matched to a gene: 15. CDR3 length: 15 residues. From germline, CDR1 is MNHEY and CDR2 SMNVEV (reference sequence). The chain couples TRBV27 to TRBJ2-7; 8 bases agree with TRBD1. The sequenced sample consisted of naive CD4+ T cells sorted from blood. Noted subset: CD45RA+ positively selected. The clonotype originates from a man aged 18 to 30 in good health. This CDR3 reads CASNRAGGPLREQYF. The CDR3 DNA reads as TGTGCCAGCAACCGAGCAGGGGGCCCCTTAAGGGAGCAGTACTTC.